The next 2 T cell receptor beta chains were all read from a single sample in a study of shared clonotypes between healthy human individuals. CD8 cells regarded as naive lacked CD45RO, were positively chosen for CCR7, and omitted terminally differentiated effector memory CD45RA+ cells. Produced via immunoSEQ multiplex PCR; TCRdb's table is partial and in-frame only. The sample records about 2 million clones, just under 95% being singletons. Sequencing used naive CD8+ T cells sorted from blood. All receptors derive from a man between 18 and 35 years old in good health.

V usage is TRBV11-2 and J usage is TRBJ1-3; D uncertain. V lost 2 bases, J lost 2 bases, and 13 bases lay in between. CDR1 and CDR2 from the germline V gene are SGHAT and FQNNGV. The CDR3 is 16 residues long. CDR3 in DNA: TGTGCCAGCAGCTTATATCCCCCCCCTGCTGGAAACACCATATATTTT. This sequence encodes CASSLYPPPAGNTIYF.

This chain connects TRBV28 to TRBJ1-4; D gene ambiguous. CDR1 is MDHEN and CDR2 is SYDVKM in the germline V gene. V was cut by 2 bases and J by 3 bases, with 7 bases left in between. The CDR3 length is 14 residues. CDR3 in DNA: TGTGCCAGCAGTTTACCACCAGCTAATGAAAAACTGTTTTTT. Residues: CASSLPPANEKLFF.